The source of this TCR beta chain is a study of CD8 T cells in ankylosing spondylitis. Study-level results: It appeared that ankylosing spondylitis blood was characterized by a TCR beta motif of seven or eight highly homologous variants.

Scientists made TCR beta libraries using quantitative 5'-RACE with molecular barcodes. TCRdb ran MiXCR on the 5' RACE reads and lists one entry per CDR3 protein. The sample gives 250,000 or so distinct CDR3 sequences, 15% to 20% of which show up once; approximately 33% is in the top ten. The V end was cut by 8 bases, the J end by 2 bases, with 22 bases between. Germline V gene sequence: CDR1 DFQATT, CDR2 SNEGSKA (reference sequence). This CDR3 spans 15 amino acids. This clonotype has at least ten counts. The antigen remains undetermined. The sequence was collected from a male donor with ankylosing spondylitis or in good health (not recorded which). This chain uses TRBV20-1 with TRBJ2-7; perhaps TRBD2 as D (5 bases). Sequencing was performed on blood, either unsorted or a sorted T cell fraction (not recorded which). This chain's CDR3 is CSSSTTEANPYEQYF. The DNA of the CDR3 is TGCAGTTCCTCTACCACGGAGGCAAATCCCTACGAGCAGTACTTC.